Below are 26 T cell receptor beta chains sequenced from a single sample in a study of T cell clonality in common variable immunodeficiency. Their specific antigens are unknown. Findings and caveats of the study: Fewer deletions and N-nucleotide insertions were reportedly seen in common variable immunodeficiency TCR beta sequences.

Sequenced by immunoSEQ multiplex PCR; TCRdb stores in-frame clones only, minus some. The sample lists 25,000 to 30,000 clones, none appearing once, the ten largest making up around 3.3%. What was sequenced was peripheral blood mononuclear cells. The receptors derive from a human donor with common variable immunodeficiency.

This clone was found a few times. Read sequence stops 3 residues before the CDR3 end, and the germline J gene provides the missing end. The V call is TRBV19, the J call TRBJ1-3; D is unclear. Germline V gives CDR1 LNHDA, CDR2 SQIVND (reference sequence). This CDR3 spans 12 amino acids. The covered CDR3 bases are TGTGCCAGTAGGAGACTAGCCGGTGGA. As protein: CASRRLAGG. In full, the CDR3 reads CASRRLAGGIYF.

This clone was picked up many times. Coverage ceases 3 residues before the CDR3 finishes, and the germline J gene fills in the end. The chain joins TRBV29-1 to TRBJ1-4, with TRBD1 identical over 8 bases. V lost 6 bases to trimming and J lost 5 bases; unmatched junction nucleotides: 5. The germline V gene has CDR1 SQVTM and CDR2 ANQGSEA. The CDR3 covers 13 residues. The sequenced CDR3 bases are TGCAGCGTCTGGACAGGGTTAAATGAAAAA. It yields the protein CSVWTGLNEK. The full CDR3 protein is CSVWTGLNEKLFF.

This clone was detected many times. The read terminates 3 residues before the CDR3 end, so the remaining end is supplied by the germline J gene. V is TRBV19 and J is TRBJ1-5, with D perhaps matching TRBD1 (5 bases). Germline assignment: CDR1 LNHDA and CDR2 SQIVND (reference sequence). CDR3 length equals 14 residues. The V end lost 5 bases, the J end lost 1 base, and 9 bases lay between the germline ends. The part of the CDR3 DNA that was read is TGTGCCAGTAGTCCCCGACAGAGCAATCAGCCC. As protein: CASSPRQSNQP. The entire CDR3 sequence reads CASSPRQSNQPQHF.

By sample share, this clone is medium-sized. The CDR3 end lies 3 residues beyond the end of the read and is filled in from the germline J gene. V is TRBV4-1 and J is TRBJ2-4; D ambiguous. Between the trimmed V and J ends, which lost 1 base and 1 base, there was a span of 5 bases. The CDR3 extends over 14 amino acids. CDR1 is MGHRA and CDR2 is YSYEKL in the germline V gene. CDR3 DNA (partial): TGCGCCAGCAGCCAAGGAAGCGCCAAAAACATT. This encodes CASSQGSAKNI. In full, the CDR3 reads CASSQGSAKNIQYF.

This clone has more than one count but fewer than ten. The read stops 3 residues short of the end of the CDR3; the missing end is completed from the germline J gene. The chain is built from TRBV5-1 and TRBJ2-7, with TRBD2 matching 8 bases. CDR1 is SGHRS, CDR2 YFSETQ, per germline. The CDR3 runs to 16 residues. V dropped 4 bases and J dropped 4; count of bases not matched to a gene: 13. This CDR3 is CASSPAAGGGFYEQYF. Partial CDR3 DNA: TGCGCCAGCAGCCCGGCGGCCGGCGGGGGGTTTTACGAG.

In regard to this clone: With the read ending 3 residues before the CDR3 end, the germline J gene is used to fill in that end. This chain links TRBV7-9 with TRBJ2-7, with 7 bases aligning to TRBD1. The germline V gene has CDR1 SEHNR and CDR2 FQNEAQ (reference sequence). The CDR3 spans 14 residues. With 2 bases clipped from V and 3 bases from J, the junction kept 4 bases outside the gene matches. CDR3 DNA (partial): TGTGCCAGCAGCTTATACGGGGACAGCTACGAG. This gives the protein CASSLYGDSYE. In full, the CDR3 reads CASSLYGDSYEQYF.

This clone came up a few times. CDR3: CASSYRDYGYTF. The CDR3 bases that were read are TGTGCCAGTAGCTACAGGGACTATGGC. V gene TRBV19 combines with J gene TRBJ1-2; TRBD1 is a possible D gene (6 bases). The sequence runs out 3 residues before the end of the CDR3; the remainder is reconstructed from the germline J gene. This CDR3 spans 12 amino acids. Germline V gene lookup returns CDR1 LNHDA and CDR2 SQIVND (reference sequence). V gave up 6 bases and J gave up 3 bases, with 8 bases separating them.

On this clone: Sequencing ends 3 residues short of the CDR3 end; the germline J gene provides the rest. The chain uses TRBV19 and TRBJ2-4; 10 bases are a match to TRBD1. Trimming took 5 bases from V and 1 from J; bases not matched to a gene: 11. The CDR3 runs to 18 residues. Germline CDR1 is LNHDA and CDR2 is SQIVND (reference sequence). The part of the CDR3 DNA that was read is TGTGCCAGTAGTCCTGGATGGGACAGGGGTCCGGCCAAAAACATT. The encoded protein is CASSPGWDRGPAKNI. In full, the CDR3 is CASSPGWDRGPAKNIQYF.

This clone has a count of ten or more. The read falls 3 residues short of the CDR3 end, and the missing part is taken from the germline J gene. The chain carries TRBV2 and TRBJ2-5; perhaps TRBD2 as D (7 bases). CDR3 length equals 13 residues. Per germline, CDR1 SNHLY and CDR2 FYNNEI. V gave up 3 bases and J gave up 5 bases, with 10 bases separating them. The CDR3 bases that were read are TGTGCCAGCAGTGAGCGGGGGCGGGAGACC. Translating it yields CASSERGRET. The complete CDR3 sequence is CASSERGRETQYF.

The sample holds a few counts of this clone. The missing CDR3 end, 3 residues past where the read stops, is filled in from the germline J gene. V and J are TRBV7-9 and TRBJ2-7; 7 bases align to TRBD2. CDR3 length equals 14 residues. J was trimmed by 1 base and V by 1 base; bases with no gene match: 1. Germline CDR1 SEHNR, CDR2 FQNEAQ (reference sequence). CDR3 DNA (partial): TGTGCCAGCAGCTTAGGACTAGCATCCTACGAG. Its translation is CASSLGLASYE. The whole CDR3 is CASSLGLASYEQYF.

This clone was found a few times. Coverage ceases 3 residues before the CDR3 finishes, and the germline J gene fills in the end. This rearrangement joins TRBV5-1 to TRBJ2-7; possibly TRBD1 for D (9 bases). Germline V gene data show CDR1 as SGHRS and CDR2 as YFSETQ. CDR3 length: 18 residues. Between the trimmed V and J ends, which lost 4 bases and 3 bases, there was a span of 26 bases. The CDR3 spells CASSIAGQGRDHYYEQYF. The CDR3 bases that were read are TGCGCCAGCAGCATAGCGGGACAGGGCCGCGATCACTACTACGAG.

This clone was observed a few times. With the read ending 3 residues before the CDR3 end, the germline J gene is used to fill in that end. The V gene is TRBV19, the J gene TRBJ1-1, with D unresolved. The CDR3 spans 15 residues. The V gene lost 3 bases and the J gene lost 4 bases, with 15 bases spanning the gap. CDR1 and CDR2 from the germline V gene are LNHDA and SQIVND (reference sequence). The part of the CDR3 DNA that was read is TGTGCCAGTAGTATTCCCCAAAGGTTTGGCACTGAA. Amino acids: CASSIPQRFGTE. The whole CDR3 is CASSIPQRFGTEAFF.

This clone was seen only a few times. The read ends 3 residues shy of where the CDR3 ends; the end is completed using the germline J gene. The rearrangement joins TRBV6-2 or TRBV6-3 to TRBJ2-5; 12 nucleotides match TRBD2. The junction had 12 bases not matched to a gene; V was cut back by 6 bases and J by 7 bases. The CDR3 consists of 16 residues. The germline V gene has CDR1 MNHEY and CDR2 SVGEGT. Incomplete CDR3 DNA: TGTGCCAGCAGCTGGACTAGCGGGGCCTCGGGGGGGACC. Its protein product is CASSWTSGASGGT. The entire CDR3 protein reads CASSWTSGASGGTQYF.

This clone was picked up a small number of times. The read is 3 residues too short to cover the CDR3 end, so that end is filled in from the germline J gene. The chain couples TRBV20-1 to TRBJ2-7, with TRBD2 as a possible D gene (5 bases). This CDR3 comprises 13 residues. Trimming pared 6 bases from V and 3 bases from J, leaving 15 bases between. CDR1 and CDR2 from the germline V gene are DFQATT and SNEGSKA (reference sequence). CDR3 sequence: CSASLGVNYEQYF. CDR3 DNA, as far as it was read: TGCAGTGCAAGTCTCGGGGTGAACTACGAG.

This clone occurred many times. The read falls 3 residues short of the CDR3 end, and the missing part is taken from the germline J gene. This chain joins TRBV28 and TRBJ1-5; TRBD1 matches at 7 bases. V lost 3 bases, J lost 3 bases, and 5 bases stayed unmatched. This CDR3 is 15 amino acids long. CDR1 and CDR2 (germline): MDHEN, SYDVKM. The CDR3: CASSLAGGINQPQHF. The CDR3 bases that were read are TGTGCCAGCAGTTTGGCAGGGGGAATCAATCAGCCC. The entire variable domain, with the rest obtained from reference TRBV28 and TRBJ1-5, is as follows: DVKVTQSSRYLVKRTGEKVFLECVQDMDHENMFWYRQDPGLGLRLIYFSYDVKMKEKGDIPEGYSVSREKKERFSLILESASTNQTSMYLCASSLAGGINQPQHFGDGTRLSIL.

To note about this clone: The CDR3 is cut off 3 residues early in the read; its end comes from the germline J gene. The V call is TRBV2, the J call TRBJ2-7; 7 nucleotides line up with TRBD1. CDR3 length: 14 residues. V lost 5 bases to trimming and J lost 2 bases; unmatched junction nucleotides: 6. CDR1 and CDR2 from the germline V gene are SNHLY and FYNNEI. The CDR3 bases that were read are TGTGCCAGCAGTCTCGACAGGGCAGCCTACGAG. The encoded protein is CASSLDRAAYE. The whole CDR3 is CASSLDRAAYEQYF. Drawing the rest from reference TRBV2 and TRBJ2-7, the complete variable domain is EPEVTQTPSHQVTQMGQEVILRCVPISNHLYFYWYRQILGQKVEFLVSFYNNEISEKSEIFDDQFSVERPDGSNFTLKIRSTKLEDSAMYFCASSLDRAAYEQYFGPGTRLTVT.

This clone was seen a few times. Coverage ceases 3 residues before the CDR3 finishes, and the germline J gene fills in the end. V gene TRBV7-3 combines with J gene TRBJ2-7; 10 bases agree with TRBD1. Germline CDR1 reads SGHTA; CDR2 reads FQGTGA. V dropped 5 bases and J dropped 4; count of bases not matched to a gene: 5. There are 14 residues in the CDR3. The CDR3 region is CASSMTGGRYEQYF. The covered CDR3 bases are TGTGCCAGCAGCATGACAGGGGGCAGATACGAG.

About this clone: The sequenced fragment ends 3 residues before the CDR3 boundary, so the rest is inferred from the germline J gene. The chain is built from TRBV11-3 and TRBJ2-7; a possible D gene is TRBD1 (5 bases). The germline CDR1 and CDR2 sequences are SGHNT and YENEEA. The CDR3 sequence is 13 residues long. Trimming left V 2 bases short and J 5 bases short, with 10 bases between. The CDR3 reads CASSLSQGDEQYF. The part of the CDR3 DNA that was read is TGTGCCAGCAGCTTAAGCCAGGGCGACGAG.

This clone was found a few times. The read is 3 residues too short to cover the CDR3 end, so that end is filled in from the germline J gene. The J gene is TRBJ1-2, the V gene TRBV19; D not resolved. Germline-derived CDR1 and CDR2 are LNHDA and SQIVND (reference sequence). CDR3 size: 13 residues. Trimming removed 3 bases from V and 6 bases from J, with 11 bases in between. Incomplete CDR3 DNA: TGTGCCAGTAGTATTCAAGAGGGCAATGGC. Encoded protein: CASSIQEGNG. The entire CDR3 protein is CASSIQEGNGYTF.

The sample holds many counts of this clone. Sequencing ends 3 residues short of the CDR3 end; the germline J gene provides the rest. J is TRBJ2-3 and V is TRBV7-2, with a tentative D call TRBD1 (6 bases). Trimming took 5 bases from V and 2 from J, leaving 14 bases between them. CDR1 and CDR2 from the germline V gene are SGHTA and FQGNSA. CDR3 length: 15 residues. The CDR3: CASSRRDTYTDTQYF. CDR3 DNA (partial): TGTGCCAGCAGCCGACGGGACACCTACACAGATACG. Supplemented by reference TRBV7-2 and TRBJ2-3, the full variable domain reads GAGVSQSPSNKVTEKGKDVELRCDPISGHTALYWYRQSLGQGLEFLIYFQGNSAPDKSGLPSDRFSAERTGGSVSTLTIQRTQQEDSAVYLCASSRRDTYTDTQYFGPGTRLTVL.

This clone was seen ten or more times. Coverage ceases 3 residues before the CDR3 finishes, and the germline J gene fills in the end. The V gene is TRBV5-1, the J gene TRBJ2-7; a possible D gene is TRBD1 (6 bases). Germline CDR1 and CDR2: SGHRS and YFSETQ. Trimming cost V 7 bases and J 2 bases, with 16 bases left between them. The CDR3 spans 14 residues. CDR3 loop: CASFPDRPPYEQYF. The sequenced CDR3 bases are TGCGCCAGCTTCCCGGACAGACCACCCTACGAG.

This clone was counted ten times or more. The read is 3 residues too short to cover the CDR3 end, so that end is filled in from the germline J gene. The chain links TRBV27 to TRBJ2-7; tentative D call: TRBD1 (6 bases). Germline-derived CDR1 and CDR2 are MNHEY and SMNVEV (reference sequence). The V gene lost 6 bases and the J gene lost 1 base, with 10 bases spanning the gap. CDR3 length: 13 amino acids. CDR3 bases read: TGTGCCAGCAGGGACAGTGCTTCCTACGAG. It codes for CASRDSASYE. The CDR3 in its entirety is CASRDSASYEQYF.

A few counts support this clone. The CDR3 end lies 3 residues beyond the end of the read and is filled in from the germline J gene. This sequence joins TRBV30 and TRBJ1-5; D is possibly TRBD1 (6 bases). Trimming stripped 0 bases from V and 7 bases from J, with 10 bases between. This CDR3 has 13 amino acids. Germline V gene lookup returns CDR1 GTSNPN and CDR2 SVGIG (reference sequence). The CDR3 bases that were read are TGTGCCTGGAGTGTAGCAGGGGCCCAGCCC. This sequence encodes CAWSVAGAQP. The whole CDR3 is CAWSVAGAQPQHF.

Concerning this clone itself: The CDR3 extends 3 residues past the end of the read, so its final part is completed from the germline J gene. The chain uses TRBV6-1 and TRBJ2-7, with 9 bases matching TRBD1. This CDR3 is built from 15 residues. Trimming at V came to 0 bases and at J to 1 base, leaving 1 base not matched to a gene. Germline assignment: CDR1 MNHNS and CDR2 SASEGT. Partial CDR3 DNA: TGTGCCAGCAGTGAAGCGGGACAGGGTTCCTACGAG. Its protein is CASSEAGQGSYE. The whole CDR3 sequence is CASSEAGQGSYEQYF.

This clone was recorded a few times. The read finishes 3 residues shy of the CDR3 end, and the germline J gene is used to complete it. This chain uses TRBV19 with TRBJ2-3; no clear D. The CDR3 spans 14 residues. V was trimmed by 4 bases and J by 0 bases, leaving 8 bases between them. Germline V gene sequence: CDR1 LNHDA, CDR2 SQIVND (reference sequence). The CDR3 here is CASSTLLSTDTQYF. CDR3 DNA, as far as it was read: TGTGCCAGTAGTACCCTCCTTAGCACAGATACG. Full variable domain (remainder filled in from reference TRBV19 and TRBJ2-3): DGGITQSPKYLFRKEGQNVTLSCEQNLNHDAMYWYRQDPGQGLRLIYYSQIVNDFQKGDIAEGYSVSREKKESFPLTVTSAQKNPTAFYLCASSTLLSTDTQYFGPGTRLTVL.

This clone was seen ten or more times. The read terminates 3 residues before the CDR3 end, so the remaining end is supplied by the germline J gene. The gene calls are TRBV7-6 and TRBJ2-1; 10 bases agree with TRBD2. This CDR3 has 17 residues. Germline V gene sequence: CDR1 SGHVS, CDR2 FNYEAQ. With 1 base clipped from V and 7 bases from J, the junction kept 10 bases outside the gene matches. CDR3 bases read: TGTGCCAGCAGCTTAGAGAGCGGGGGGGCCATAATGAATGAG. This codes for CASSLESGGAIMNE. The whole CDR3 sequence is CASSLESGGAIMNEQFF.